This is a list of T cell receptor beta chains from one sample in a study of human T cells and chemical hapten exposure. In TCRdb, the RACE reads were re-called with MiXCR into one record per CDR3 protein. The sample includes approximately 350,000 distinct CDR3 sequences, under 6.5% of them seen just once. The sample consisted of whole blood, taken in connection with sensitization to the hapten diphenylcyclopropenone (DPC). The receptors here all came from a woman under 30 with alopecia areata. Some clones in this sample may be carry-over from other donors' samples. CDR3s include the opening cysteine and the closing phenylalanine or tryptophan. The D gene is left open where the match is weak. The size of a clone is reported for some rows only, either as once, few or many, or as a class for expanded clones.

j_call	clone_size	cdr3_length	v_call	d_call	cdr3_aa	cdr3_nt
TRBJ2-3	many	13	TRBV29-1	TRBD2	CSVEGLYTDTQYF	TGCAGCGTCGAGGGACTATACACAGATACGCAGTATTTT
TRBJ2-3	few	15	TRBV11-2	TRBD1	CASSFSGQASRTQYF	TGTGCCAGCAGCTTCTCCGGACAGGCGAGTCGTACGCAGTATTTT
TRBJ1-1	few	13	TRBV6-1	NA	CASSPILRVEAFF	TGTGCCAGCAGTCCTATACTGAGGGTTGAAGCTTTCTTT
TRBJ2-3	many	13	TRBV6-2/TRBV6-3	NA	CASSSLGGDTQYF	TGTGCCAGCAGTTCCCTAGGAGGAGATACGCAGTATTTT
TRBJ1-5	many	16	TRBV12-3/TRBV12-4	NA	CASSSYGLTLNQPQHF	TGTGCCAGCAGTTCGTACGGCTTAACTCTTAATCAGCCCCAGCATTTT
TRBJ2-7	few	13	TRBV20-1	NA	CSAKGSLDYEQYF	TGCAGTGCTAAGGGGTCCCTAGATTACGAGCAGTACTTC
TRBJ2-7	few	14	TRBV7-2	NA	CASSSTPGSYEQYF	TGTGCCAGCAGCTCCACCCCGGGCTCCTACGAGCAGTACTTC
TRBJ2-4	NA	15	TRBV13	TRBD1	CASSLEGQGKNIQYF	TGTGCCAGCAGCTTAGAAGGACAGGGTAAAAACATTCAGTACTTC
TRBJ2-3	few	16	TRBV19	NA	CASSLGMGPGADTQYF	TGTGCCAGTAGCCTCGGGATGGGGCCCGGGGCCGATACGCAGTATTTT
TRBJ2-7	many	13	TRBV6-6	NA	CASRGGVTYEQYF	TGTGCCAGCAGAGGAGGGGTGACCTACGAGCAGTACTTC
TRBJ1-1	many	14	TRBV7-2	NA	CASRADGRYTEAFF	TGTGCCAGCAGAGCAGATGGCCGGTACACTGAAGCTTTCTTT
TRBJ1-5	NA	13	TRBV6-2/TRBV6-3	NA	CASRRQGHQPQHF	TGTGCCAGCAGAAGGCAGGGACATCAGCCCCAGCATTTT
TRBJ2-3	NA	16	TRBV4-2	TRBD1	CASSHYDRGLADTQYF	TGTGCCAGCAGCCATTATGACAGGGGGCTCGCAGATACGCAGTATTTT
TRBJ1-1	many	15	TRBV5-1	NA	CASSLVGGGEAEAFF	TGCGCCAGCAGCTTGGTCGGCGGTGGCGAGGCTGAAGCTTTCTTT
TRBJ1-5	many	13	TRBV2	NA	CASDLYSNQPQHF	TGTGCCAGCGACCTTTATAGCAATCAGCCCCAGCATTTT
TRBJ2-7	NA	13	TRBV6-2/TRBV6-3	TRBD1	CATRTGYSYEQYF	TGTGCCACCAGGACAGGGTACTCCTACGAGCAGTACTTC
TRBJ1-2	many	15	TRBV4-2	NA	CASSQERVGDAGYTF	TGTGCCAGCAGCCAAGAAAGGGTTGGCGACGCTGGCTACACCTTC
TRBJ1-6	NA	14	TRBV28	TRBD1	CASASGGFNSPLHF	TGTGCCAGCGCCTCAGGGGGCTTCAATTCACCCCTCCACTTT
TRBJ2-7	few	13	TRBV6-1	NA	CASSVRGAYEQYF	TGTGCCAGCAGTGTCAGGGGCGCCTACGAGCAGTACTTC
TRBJ1-5	many	16	TRBV18	TRBD1	CASSPEDRGQAQPQHF	TGTGCCAGCTCACCCGAGGACAGGGGGCAAGCCCAGCCCCAGCATTTT
TRBJ2-1	few	13	TRBV6-5	TRBD2	CASTGGSRDEQFF	TGTGCCAGCACCGGGGGGAGTCGGGATGAGCAGTTCTTC
TRBJ2-7	NA	14	TRBV19	NA	CASSIRRKPYEQYF	TGTGCCAGTAGTATCAGGAGGAAACCCTACGAGCAGTACTTC
TRBJ1-2	few	13	TRBV9	NA	CASSPQSQEGYTF	TGTGCCAGCAGCCCCCAATCCCAGGAAGGCTACACCTTC
TRBJ2-1	NA	15	TRBV4-2	TRBD2	CASSQQSGDHNEQFF	TGTGCCAGCAGCCAACAAAGCGGGGACCACAATGAGCAGTTCTTC
TRBJ1-2	NA	14	TRBV6-2/TRBV6-3	NA	CASSRETHNYGYTF	TGTGCCAGCAGTCGGGAGACCCATAACTATGGCTACACCTTC
TRBJ1-3	many	14	TRBV29-1	NA	CSVGGDISGNTIYF	TGCAGCGTTGGCGGGGACATCTCTGGAAACACCATATATTTT
TRBJ2-5	NA	11	TRBV7-9	NA	CASSRVETQYF	TGTGCCAGCAGCAGGGTAGAGACCCAGTACTTC
TRBJ1-4	few	12	TRBV7-9	NA	CASSRRVEKLFF	TGTGCCAGCAGCCGCAGGGTTGAAAAACTGTTTTTT
TRBJ1-6	NA	14	TRBV3-1	NA	CASTPPGYRSPLHF	TGTGCCAGCACACCTCCAGGGTACCGTTCACCCCTCCACTTT
TRBJ1-6	many	14	TRBV6-6	NA	CASSLTVYNSPLHF	TGTGCCAGCAGTTTGACGGTGTATAATTCACCCCTCCACTTT
TRBJ2-7	few	14	TRBV20-1	TRBD1	CSARSPGGYDEQYF	TGCAGTGCTAGATCCCCAGGGGGTTATGACGAGCAGTACTTC
TRBJ1-3	many	17	TRBV4-3	NA	CASSQEGSRGSGNTIYF	TGCGCCAGCAGCCAAGAAGGGTCGAGGGGCTCTGGAAACACCATATATTTT
TRBJ2-2	few	15	TRBV12-3/TRBV12-4	TRBD2	CASSFRGGGTGELFF	TGTGCCAGCAGTTTTAGGGGCGGGGGCACCGGGGAGCTGTTTTTT
TRBJ2-5	NA	13	TRBV6-2/TRBV6-3	NA	CASSYSGSKTQYF	TGTGCCAGCAGTTACTCAGGCTCGAAGACCCAGTACTTC
TRBJ2-2	few	15	TRBV10-3	TRBD1	CAISDGQGDTGELFF	TGTGCCATCAGTGACGGACAGGGCGACACCGGGGAGCTGTTTTTT
TRBJ2-3	few	14	TRBV9	TRBD2	CASSAGRFVDTQYF	TGTGCCAGCAGCGCCGGGAGGTTCGTAGATACGCAGTATTTT
TRBJ2-3	many	15	TRBV5-5	NA	CASSSGPYPTDTQYF	TGTGCCAGCAGCTCGGGGCCTTACCCCACAGATACGCAGTATTTT
TRBJ2-2	NA	14	TRBV3-1	TRBD1	CASSQKDRTGELFF	TGTGCCAGCAGCCAGAAGGACAGGACCGGGGAGCTGTTTTTT
TRBJ2-5	NA	13	TRBV28	TRBD1	CASSTGDRETQYF	TGTGCCAGCAGTACCGGGGACAGGGAGACCCAGTACTTC
TRBJ2-3	few	15	TRBV20-1	TRBD2	CSAPTSGGPSDTQYF	TGCAGTGCTCCGACTAGCGGGGGCCCAAGTGATACGCAGTATTTT